This entry features one T cell receptor beta chain sequence. The antigen is unknown. The donors, nominally healthy at sampling, likely had unrecorded immune exposures. The primer mix had 60 Vbeta and 13 Jbeta primers. Only in-frame clones appear in the TCRdb table, and some are missing; sequencing was by immunoSEQ multiplex PCR. The table includes some 92,000 clones, 65% to 85% detected once. The data stem from a study of cytomegalovirus exposure and HLA in healthy donors. Germline-derived CDR1 and CDR2 are SGHTS and YDEGEE. The V segment lost 3 bases and the J segment 6 bases; nucleotides outside the gene matches: 4. The CDR3 runs 16 residues. General study points: The investigators catalogued under 200 TCR beta chains as cytomegalovirus-associated. Relative to the roughly 700-donor mean, N-insertions were reportedly fewer in an Asian-associated ancestry cluster in a later analysis. The authors reported that TCR beta sequences could predict HLA-A and HLA-B alleles. These predictions were accurate for most subjects in the first cohort.

V and J are TRBV5-8 and TRBJ1-6, with 12 positions matching TRBD1. The sequence was obtained from a man aged 30-40 years in good health and CMV-seronegative. Sequences were obtained from PBMCs. The CDR3 region is CASSWDRGQSNSPLHF. The CDR3 nucleotides read TGTGCCAGCAGCTGGGACAGGGGGCAAAGTAATTCACCCCTCCACTTT.